What follows is one TCR beta chain and its context. Its cognate antigen is unknown. Trimming stripped 5 bases from V and 0 bases from J, with 13 bases between. Per the germline V gene, CDR1 is SGDLS and CDR2 is YYNGEE. The CDR3 extends over 15 amino acids. The data were obtained in a study of T cell repertoires in cytomegalovirus infection. The wider study: Recently identified HLA-C-restricted and well-studied HLA-B-restricted CMV epitopes were used. Matching HLA type, along with CMV infection, was indicated by public TCR beta signatures.

TCRdb reanalysed the reads using MiXCR and keeps one entry per CDR3 protein. The profile shows approximately 590,000 distinct CDR3 sequences, over 35% of them singletons. Whole-study results and caveats: Clonotypes of TCR beta that were HLA-C-restricted and CMV-specific dominated the ex vivo response.

The starting material was cultured PBMCs, obtained from culture after CMV antigen stimulation. The V and J genes are TRBV9 and TRBJ2-3; the D gene is possibly TRBD2 (5 bases). The TCR sequence derives from a human donor in good health (CMV status not recorded). Some clones in this sample may be carry-over from other donors' samples. Here the CDR3 reads CASRGGLASTDTQYF. CDR3 coding DNA: TGTGCCAGCAGAGGAGGCTTGGCTAGCACAGATACGCAGTATTTT.